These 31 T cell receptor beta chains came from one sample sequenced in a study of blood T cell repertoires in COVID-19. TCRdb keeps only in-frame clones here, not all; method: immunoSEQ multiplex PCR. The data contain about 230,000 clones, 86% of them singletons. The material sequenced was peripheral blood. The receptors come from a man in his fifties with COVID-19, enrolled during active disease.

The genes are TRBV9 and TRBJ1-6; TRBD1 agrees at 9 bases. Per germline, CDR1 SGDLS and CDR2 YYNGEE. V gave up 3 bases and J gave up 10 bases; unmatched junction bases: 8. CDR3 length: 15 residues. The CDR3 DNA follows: TGTGCCAGCAGCGCACAAACAGGGGGCGTATCACCCCTCCACTTT. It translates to CASSAQTGGVSPLHF. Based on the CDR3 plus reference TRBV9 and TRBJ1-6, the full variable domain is DSGVTQTPKHLITATGQRVTLRCSPRSGDLSVYWYQQSLDQGLQFLIQYYNGEERAKGNILERFSAQQFPDLHSELNLSSLELGDSALYFCASSAQTGGVSPLHFGNGTRLTVT.

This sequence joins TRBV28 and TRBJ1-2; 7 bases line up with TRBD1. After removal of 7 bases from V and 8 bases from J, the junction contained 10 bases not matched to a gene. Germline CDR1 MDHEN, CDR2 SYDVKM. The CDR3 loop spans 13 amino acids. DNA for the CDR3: TGTGCCAGCAACCCGGACAGGCCGAGAGGCTACACCTTC. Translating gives CASNPDRPRGYTF.

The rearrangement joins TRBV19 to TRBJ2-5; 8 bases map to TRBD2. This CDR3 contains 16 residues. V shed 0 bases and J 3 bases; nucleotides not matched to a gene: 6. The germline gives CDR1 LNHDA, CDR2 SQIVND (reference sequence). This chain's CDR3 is CASSIDTGTRKETQYF. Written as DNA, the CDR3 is TGTGCCAGTAGTATAGACACCGGGACTAGGAAAGAGACCCAGTACTTC.

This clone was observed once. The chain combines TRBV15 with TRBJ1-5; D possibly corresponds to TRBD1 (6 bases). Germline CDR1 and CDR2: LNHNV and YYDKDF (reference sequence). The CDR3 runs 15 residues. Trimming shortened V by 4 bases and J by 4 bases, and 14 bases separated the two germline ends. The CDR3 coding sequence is TGTGCCACCAGCAAACCCACAGGGAAAAATCAGCCCCAGCATTTT. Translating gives CATSKPTGKNQPQHF.

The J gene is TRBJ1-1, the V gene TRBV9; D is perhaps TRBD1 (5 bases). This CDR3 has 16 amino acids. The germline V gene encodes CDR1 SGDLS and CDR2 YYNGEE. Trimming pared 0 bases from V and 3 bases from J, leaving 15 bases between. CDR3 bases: TGTGCCAGCAGCGTAGCGTTGGGGGAGCGGGACACTGAAGCTTTCTTT. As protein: CASSVALGERDTEAFF.

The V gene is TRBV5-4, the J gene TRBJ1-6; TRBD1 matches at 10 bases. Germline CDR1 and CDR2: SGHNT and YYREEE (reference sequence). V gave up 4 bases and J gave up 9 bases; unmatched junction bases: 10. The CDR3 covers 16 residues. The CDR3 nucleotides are TGTGCCAGCAGCAGCAGCAACGACAGGGGGCTTTCACCCCTCCACTTT. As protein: CASSSSNDRGLSPLHF.

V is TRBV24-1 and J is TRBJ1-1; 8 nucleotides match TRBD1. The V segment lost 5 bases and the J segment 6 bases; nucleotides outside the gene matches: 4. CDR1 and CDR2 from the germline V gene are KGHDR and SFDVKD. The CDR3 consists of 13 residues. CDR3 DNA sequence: TGTGCCACCAGTGGACCGGGACAGGCTGAAGCTTTCTTT. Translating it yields CATSGPGQAEAFF.

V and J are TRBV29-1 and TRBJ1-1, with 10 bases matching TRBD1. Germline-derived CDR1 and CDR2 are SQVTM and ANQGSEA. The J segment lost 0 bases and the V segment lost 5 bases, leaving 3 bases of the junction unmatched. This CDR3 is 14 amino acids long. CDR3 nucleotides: TGCAGCGTTTCGACAGGGGGCTTGAACACTGAAGCTTTCTTT. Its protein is CSVSTGGLNTEAFF.

The CDR3 nucleotides read TGTGCCAGCAGCCCTTTGCCGGGATCCTACGAGCAGTACTTC. Its translation is CASSPLPGSYEQYF. The chain uses TRBV5-4 and TRBJ2-7, with D perhaps TRBD2 (5 bases). This CDR3 spans 14 amino acids. The germline gives CDR1 SGHNT, CDR2 YYREEE (reference sequence). V was pared by 4 bases and J by 1 base, with 12 bases between.

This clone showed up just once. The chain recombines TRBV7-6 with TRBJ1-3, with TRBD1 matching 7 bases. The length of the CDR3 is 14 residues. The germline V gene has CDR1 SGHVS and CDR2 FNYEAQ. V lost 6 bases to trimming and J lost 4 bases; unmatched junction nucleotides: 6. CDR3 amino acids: CASRGGRFGNTIYF. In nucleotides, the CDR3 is TGTGCCAGCAGAGGGGGCCGGTTCGGAAACACCATATATTTT.

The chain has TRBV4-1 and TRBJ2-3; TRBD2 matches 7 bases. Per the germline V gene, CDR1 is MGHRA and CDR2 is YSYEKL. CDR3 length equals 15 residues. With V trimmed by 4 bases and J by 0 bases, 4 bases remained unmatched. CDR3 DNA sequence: TGCGCCAGCAGCCGGGACTACGGTAGCACAGATACGCAGTATTTT. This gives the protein CASSRDYGSTDTQYF.

The CDR3 nucleotides read TGTGCCAGCCGGGACAGGGTTTTCACTGAAGCTTTCTTT. This encodes CASRDRVFTEAFF. This chain connects TRBV27 to TRBJ1-1; 9 nucleotides agree with TRBD1. This CDR3 is 13 amino acids long. V lost 8 bases, J lost 4 bases, and 5 bases stayed unmatched. The germline V gene encodes CDR1 MNHEY and CDR2 SMNVEV (reference sequence).

This CDR3 is CASSLSAQGEGEKLFF. The CDR3 DNA reads TGTGCCAGCAGCTTGAGCGCCCAAGGGGAGGGGGAAAAACTGTTTTTT. The chain joins TRBV5-6 to TRBJ1-4; D may be TRBD1 (5 bases). The germline V gene encodes CDR1 SGHDT and CDR2 YYEEEE. The CDR3 totals 16 residues. V was cut by 1 base and J by 8 bases, with 18 bases left in between.

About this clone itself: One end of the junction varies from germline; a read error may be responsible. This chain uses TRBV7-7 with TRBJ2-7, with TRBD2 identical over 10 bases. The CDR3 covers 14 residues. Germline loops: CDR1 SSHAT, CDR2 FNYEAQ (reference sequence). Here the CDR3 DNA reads TGTGCTAGCAGCTTATCTAGCGGGAGCTCCGAGCAGTACTTC. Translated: CASSLSSGSSEQYF.

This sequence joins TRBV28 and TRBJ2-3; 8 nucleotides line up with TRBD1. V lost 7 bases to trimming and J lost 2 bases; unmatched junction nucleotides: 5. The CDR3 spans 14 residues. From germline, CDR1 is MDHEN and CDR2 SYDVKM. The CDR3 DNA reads TGTGCCAGCACCTCGGGACAGGACACAGATACGCAGTATTTT. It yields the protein CASTSGQDTDTQYF.

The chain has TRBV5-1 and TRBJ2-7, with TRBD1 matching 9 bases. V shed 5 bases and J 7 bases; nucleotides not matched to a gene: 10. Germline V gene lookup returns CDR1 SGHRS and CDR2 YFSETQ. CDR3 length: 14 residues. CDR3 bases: TGCGCCAGCAGACCCGGGACAGGGAGTCGGGAGCAGTACTTC. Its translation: CASRPGTGSREQYF.

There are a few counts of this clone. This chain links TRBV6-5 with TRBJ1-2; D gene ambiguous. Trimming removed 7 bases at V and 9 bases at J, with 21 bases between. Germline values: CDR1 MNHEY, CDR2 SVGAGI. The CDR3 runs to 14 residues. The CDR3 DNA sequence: TGTGCCAGCACCACAGCCCTAGCCGGCAGGAGCTACACCTTC. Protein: CASTTALAGRSYTF.

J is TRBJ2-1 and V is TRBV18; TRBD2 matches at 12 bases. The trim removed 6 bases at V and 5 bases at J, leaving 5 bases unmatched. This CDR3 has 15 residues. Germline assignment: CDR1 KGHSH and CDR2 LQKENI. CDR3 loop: CASSSTSGSHNEQFF. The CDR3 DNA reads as TGTGCCAGCTCGTCGACTAGCGGGAGCCACAATGAGCAGTTCTTC. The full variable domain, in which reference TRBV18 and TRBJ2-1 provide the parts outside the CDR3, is NAGVMQNPRHLVRRRGQEARLRCSPMKGHSHVYWYRQLPEEGLKFMVYLQKENIIDESGMPKERFSAEFPKEGPSILRIQQVVRGDSAAYFCASSSTSGSHNEQFFGPGTRLTVL.

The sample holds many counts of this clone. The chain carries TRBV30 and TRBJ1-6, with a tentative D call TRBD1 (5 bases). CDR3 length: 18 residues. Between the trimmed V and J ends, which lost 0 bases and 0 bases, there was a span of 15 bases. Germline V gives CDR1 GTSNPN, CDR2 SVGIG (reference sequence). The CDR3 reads CAWSVLGRASSYNSPLHF. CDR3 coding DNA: TGTGCCTGGAGTGTATTAGGCAGGGCGAGCTCCTATAATTCACCCCTCCACTTT.

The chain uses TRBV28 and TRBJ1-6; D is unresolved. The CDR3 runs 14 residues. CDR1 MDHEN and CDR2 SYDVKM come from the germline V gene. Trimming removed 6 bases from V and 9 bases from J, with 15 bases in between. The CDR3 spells CASREALEGSPLHF. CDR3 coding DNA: TGTGCCAGCAGGGAAGCCCTAGAGGGTTCACCCCTCCACTTT. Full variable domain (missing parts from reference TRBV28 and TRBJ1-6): DVKVTQSSRYLVKRTGEKVFLECVQDMDHENMFWYRQDPGLGLRLIYFSYDVKMKEKGDIPEGYSVSREKKERFSLILESASTNQTSMYLCASREALEGSPLHFGNGTRLTVT.

Here the CDR3 reads CASSLSARTAYGYTF. For the CDR3, the DNA is TGTGCCAGCAGCTTATCCGCCCGGACAGCCTATGGCTACACCTTC. V gene TRBV7-6 combines with J gene TRBJ1-2; TRBD1 is a possible D gene (6 bases). Germline lookup yields CDR1 SGHVS and CDR2 FNYEAQ. V lost 2 bases and J 4 bases, leaving 14 bases between the germline ends. There are 15 residues in the CDR3.

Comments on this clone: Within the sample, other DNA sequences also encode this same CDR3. CDR3 region: CASSLQETQYF. Written as DNA, the CDR3 is TGCGCCAGCAGCCTCCAAGAGACCCAGTACTTC. The chain carries TRBV5-1 and TRBJ2-5, with no clear D. V gave up 4 bases and J gave up 1 base, with 2 bases separating them. Germline V gene lookup returns CDR1 SGHRS and CDR2 YFSETQ. The CDR3 runs 11 residues.

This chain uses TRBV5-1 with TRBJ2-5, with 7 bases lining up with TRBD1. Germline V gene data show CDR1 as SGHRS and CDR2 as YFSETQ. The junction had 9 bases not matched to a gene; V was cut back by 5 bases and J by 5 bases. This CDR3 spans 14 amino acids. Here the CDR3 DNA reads TGCGCCAGCAGTGACGGACAGGTTGGGGAGACCCAGTACTTC. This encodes CASSDGQVGETQYF.

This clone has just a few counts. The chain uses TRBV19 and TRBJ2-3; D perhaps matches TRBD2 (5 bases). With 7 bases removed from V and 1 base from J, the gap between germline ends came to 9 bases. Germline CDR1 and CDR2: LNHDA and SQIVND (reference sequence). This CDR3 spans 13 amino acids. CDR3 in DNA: TGTGCCAGTACCCCCGGGGGCACAGATACGCAGTATTTT. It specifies CASTPGGTDTQYF. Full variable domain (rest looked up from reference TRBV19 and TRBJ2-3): DGGITQSPKYLFRKEGQNVTLSCEQNLNHDAMYWYRQDPGQGLRLIYYSQIVNDFQKGDIAEGYSVSREKKESFPLTVTSAQKNPTAFYLCASTPGGTDTQYFGPGTRLTVL.

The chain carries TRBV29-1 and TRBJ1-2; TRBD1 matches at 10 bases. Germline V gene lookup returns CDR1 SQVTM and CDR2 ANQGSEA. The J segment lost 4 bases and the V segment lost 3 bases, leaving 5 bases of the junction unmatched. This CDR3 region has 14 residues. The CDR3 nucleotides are TGCAGCGTTGAGGACAGGGGGATTTCCTATGGCTACACCTTC. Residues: CSVEDRGISYGYTF.

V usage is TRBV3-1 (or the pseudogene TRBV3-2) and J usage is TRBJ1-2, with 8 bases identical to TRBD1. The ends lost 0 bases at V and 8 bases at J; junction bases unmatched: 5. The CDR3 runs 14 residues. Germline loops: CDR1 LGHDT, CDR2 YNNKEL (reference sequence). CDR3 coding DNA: TGTGCCAGCAGCCAAGACGGAGGACAGGGAGGCTACACCTTC. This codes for CASSQDGGQGGYTF.

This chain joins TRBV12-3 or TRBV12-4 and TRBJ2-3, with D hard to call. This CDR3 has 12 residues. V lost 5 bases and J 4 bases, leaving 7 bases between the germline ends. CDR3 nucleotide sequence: TGTGCCAGCAGTCCCCTCCCAGATACGCAGTATTTT. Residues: CASSPLPDTQYF.

The CDR3 loop is CASSDTSEGVRFF. The CDR3 nucleotides read TGTGCCAGCAGCGATACTTCGGAGGGAGTAAGGTTCTTC. The rearrangement uses TRBV13 and TRBJ2-1; possible D gene TRBD2, 6 bases. Trimming stripped 5 bases from V and 15 bases from J, with 20 bases between. CDR3 size: 13 residues. Germline V CDR1 and CDR2: PRHDT, FYEKMQ (reference sequence).

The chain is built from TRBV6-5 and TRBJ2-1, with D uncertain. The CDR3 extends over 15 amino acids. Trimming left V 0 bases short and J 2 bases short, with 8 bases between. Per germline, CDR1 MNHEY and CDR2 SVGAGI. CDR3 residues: CASSYSGFPYNEQFF. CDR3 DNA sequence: TGTGCCAGCAGTTACTCCGGGTTCCCCTACAATGAGCAGTTCTTC.

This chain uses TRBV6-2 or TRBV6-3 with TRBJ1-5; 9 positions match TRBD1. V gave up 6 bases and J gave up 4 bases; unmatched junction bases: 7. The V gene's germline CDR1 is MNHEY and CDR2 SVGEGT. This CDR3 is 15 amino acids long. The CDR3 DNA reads TGTGCCAGCAGCGACCCGGGACAGGGAAATCAGCCCCAGCATTTT. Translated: CASSDPGQGNQPQHF.

For the CDR3, the DNA is TGTGCCACCAGTGGGGGCGGACCCTACAATGAGCAGTTCTTC. Protein sequence: CATSGGGPYNEQFF. The gene calls are TRBV24-1 and TRBJ2-1; D is possibly TRBD1 (5 bases). This CDR3 comprises 14 residues. V was cut by 5 bases and J by 2 bases, with 9 bases left in between. Germline-derived CDR1 and CDR2 are KGHDR and SFDVKD.